These 18 T cell receptor beta chains were all obtained from the same sample, sequenced in a study of blood T cell repertoires in COVID-19. The repertoire was sequenced with immunoSEQ multiplex PCR; TCRdb's copy has only in-frame clones and lacks some. Of 200,000 to 250,000 clones in the sample, roughly 80% are singletons; the top ten hold around a sixth. Sequenced sample: peripheral blood. These receptors all come from a woman over 75 with active or convalescent COVID-19.

The V gene is TRBV5-1, the J gene TRBJ2-3; 9 nucleotides match TRBD2. CDR1 and CDR2 from the germline V gene are SGHRS and YFSETQ. CDR3 length equals 14 residues. Trimming removed 5 bases from V and 6 bases from J; junction bases left unmatched: 7. The chain's CDR3 is CASRIAGVRDTQYF. Here the CDR3 DNA reads TGCGCCAGCAGAATAGCGGGGGTTAGGGATACGCAGTATTTT.

This clone appeared once. The chain couples TRBV7-9 to TRBJ1-2; 10 nucleotides align to TRBD1. The CDR3 is 14 amino acids. The germline V gene encodes CDR1 SEHNR and CDR2 FQNEAQ (reference sequence). V was pared by 6 bases and J by 5 bases, with 6 bases of the junction left unmatched. CDR3 in DNA: TGTGCCAGCAGACGACAGGGGGCGGGTTATGGCTACACCTTC. Residues: CASRRQGAGYGYTF. Filled out from reference TRBV7-9 and TRBJ1-2, the complete variable domain reads DTGVSQNPRHKITKRGQNVTFRCDPISEHNRLYWYRQTLGQGPEFLTYFQNEAQLEKSRLLSDRFSAERPKGSFSTLEIQRTEQGDSAMYLCASRRQGAGYGYTFGSGTRLTVV.

The chain combines TRBV7-2 with TRBJ2-1; TRBD2 matches 8 bases. Germline assignment: CDR1 SGHTA and CDR2 FQGNSA. J was trimmed by 4 bases and V by 2 bases; bases with no gene match: 4. There are 15 residues in the CDR3. The CDR3 spells CASSLLAGLYNEQFF. The CDR3 DNA follows: TGTGCCAGCAGCTTACTAGCGGGCCTTTACAATGAGCAGTTCTTC. Supplemented by reference TRBV7-2 and TRBJ2-1, the full variable domain reads GAGVSQSPSNKVTEKGKDVELRCDPISGHTALYWYRQSLGQGLEFLIYFQGNSAPDKSGLPSDRFSAERTGGSVSTLTIQRTQQEDSAVYLCASSLLAGLYNEQFFGPGTRLTVL.

The J gene is TRBJ2-7, the V gene TRBV24-1; D is unclear. V was trimmed by 4 bases and J by 8 bases, leaving 11 bases between them. Looked up from germline, CDR1 is KGHDR and CDR2 is SFDVKD. The CDR3 length is 12 residues. The CDR3 loop reads CATSDSTTKQYF. Written as DNA, the CDR3 is TGTGCCACCAGTGACTCTACTACGAAGCAGTACTTC.

Here the CDR3 reads CATSRDQGAVEAFF. The CDR3 DNA is TGTGCCACCAGCAGAGATCAGGGGGCAGTTGAAGCTTTCTTT. The rearrangement uses TRBV15 and TRBJ1-1, with 8 nucleotides matching TRBD1. V shed 0 bases and J 7 bases; nucleotides not matched to a gene: 4. The CDR3 covers 14 residues. CDR1 LNHNV and CDR2 YYDKDF come from the germline V gene (reference sequence).

This sequence joins TRBV7-2 and TRBJ2-7; TRBD2 is a possible D gene (6 bases). V gave up 0 bases and J gave up 0 bases, with 12 bases separating them. Germline assignment: CDR1 SGHTA and CDR2 FQGNSA. The CDR3 totals 16 residues. The CDR3 DNA reads TGTGCCAGCAGCTTAGCGGGGCGGGGAAGCTCCTACGAGCAGTACTTC. Its translation: CASSLAGRGSSYEQYF.

The chain is built from TRBV18 and TRBJ2-3; TRBD2 agrees at 7 bases. Germline V gene lookup returns CDR1 KGHSH and CDR2 LQKENI. The CDR3 spans 14 residues. V dropped 3 bases and J dropped 4; count of bases not matched to a gene: 4. CDR3 bases: TGTGCCAGCTCACCGGGAGGGGCCGCAGATACGCAGTATTTT. This encodes CASSPGGAADTQYF.

The chain employs TRBV6-5 and TRBJ2-2; perhaps TRBD1 as D (6 bases). The V and J ends lost 3 bases and 4 bases respectively, with 9 bases between them. This CDR3 spans 14 amino acids. Germline CDR1 and CDR2: MNHEY and SVGAGI. CDR3: CASSYTGITGELFF. The CDR3 nucleotides are TGTGCCAGCAGTTATACAGGGATCACCGGGGAGCTGTTTTTT.

The J gene is TRBJ1-1, the V gene TRBV12-3 or TRBV12-4, with D hard to call. CDR3 length equals 12 residues. V lost 6 bases and J lost 2, with 7 bases in between. CDR3 sequence (DNA): TGTGCCAGCAGGGATAGCAACACTGAAGCTTTCTTT. It is translated as CASRDSNTEAFF.

The V call is TRBV19, the J call TRBJ1-1, with 8 bases lining up with TRBD1. The CDR3 extends over 15 amino acids. Trimming cost V 5 bases and J 0 bases; bases outside gene matches: 5. Germline assignment: CDR1 LNHDA and CDR2 SQIVND (reference sequence). The CDR3 DNA is TGTGCCAGTAGTCGGACAGGGATTATGAACACTGAAGCTTTCTTT. Protein: CASSRTGIMNTEAFF.

This clone showed up just once. The chain links TRBV11-3 to TRBJ2-7; possibly TRBD1 for D (5 bases). CDR1 is SGHNT, CDR2 YENEEA, per germline. This CDR3 region has 14 residues. V was cut by 3 bases and J by 7 bases, with 16 bases left in between. The CDR3, as DNA: TGTGCCAGCAGCTTCACCTATACAGGTTTAGAGCAGTACTTC. Translation: CASSFTYTGLEQYF. Filled out from reference TRBV11-3 and TRBJ2-7, the complete variable domain reads EAGVVQSPRYKIIEKKQPVAFWCNPISGHNTLYWYLQNLGQGPELLIRYENEEAVDDSQLPKDRFSAERLKGVDSTLKIQPAELGDSAVYLCASSFTYTGLEQYFGPGTRLTVT.

This CDR3 is CASSLRTSHEQFF. CDR3 bases: TGTGCCAGCAGCTTAAGAACTAGCCATGAGCAGTTCTTC. The chain uses TRBV7-3 and TRBJ2-1, with D possibly TRBD2 on 6 matching bases. V dropped 1 base and J dropped 8 bases, with 9 bases sitting between them. CDR1 is SGHTA and CDR2 is FQGTGA in the germline V gene. This CDR3 contains 13 residues.

This clone came up a few times. The chain uses TRBV7-9 and TRBJ2-7; TRBD2 matches 8 bases. With V trimmed by 5 bases and J by 6 bases, 9 bases remained unmatched. The CDR3 spans 14 residues. Germline V gene sequence: CDR1 SEHNR, CDR2 FQNEAQ (reference sequence). CDR3 region: CASSATGTRGEQYF. The CDR3 nucleotides are TGTGCCAGCAGCGCTACCGGGACTAGAGGCGAGCAGTACTTC.

This chain links TRBV28 with TRBJ1-3; 8 bases are shared with TRBD1. The V and J ends lost 2 bases and 4 bases, in that order; junction bases with no gene match: 7. This CDR3 contains 16 residues. Germline assignment: CDR1 MDHEN and CDR2 SYDVKM. CDR3 coding DNA: TGTGCCAGCAGTTTACGCCCCAGGACAGGGGGAAACACCATATATTTT. Translating gives CASSLRPRTGGNTIYF.

The V call is TRBV7-2, the J call TRBJ2-5; weak D call: TRBD2 (6 bases). Trimming removed 1 base at V and 4 bases at J, with 10 bases between. The length of the CDR3 is 14 residues. Per the germline V gene, CDR1 is SGHTA and CDR2 is FQGNSA. The CDR3 sequence: CASSLEGGRETQYF. The DNA of the CDR3 is TGTGCCAGCAGCTTAGAGGGAGGTCGAGAGACCCAGTACTTC.

The V and J genes are TRBV18 and TRBJ1-2; a weak D match, TRBD1 (6 bases). Trimming cost V 6 bases and J 6 bases, with 11 bases left between them. Looked up from germline, CDR1 is KGHSH and CDR2 is LQKENI. There are 12 residues in the CDR3. CDR3 bases: TGTGCCAGCTCGCTTAAGGGGGATGGCTACACCTTC. Protein sequence: CASSLKGDGYTF. Based on the CDR3 plus reference TRBV18 and TRBJ1-2, the full variable domain is NAGVMQNPRHLVRRRGQEARLRCSPMKGHSHVYWYRQLPEEGLKFMVYLQKENIIDESGMPKERFSAEFPKEGPSILRIQQVVRGDSAAYFCASSLKGDGYTFGSGTRLTVV.

The chain employs TRBV2 and TRBJ2-4, with 7 bases matching TRBD2. CDR3 size: 17 residues. The germline CDR1 and CDR2 sequences are SNHLY and FYNNEI. After removal of 2 bases from V and 1 base from J, the junction contained 8 bases not matched to a gene. The CDR3 sequence: CASSERRRERAKNIQYF. CDR3 nucleotide sequence: TGTGCCAGCAGTGAACGACGGCGGGAGAGGGCCAAAAACATTCAGTACTTC.

The CDR3 sequence: CASSPQGAGETQYF. Here the CDR3 DNA reads TGTGCCAGCAGCCCGCAGGGGGCAGGGGAGACCCAGTACTTC. The chain is built from TRBV5-5 and TRBJ2-5, with 8 bases identical to TRBD1. This CDR3 is 14 amino acids long. Germline V CDR1 and CDR2: SGHKS, YYEKEE (reference sequence). The trim removed 4 bases at V and 5 bases at J, leaving 7 bases unmatched.